Listed below are T cell receptor beta chains from one sample, sequenced in a study of cytomegalovirus exposure and HLA in healthy donors. The assay was immunoSEQ multiplex PCR, and TCRdb's table has in-frame clones only and misses some. The repertoire includes roughly 150,000 clones, roughly 85% of them detected once, and about 1.3% sits in the top ten. Sequences were obtained from PBMCs. These receptors came from a man in his thirties or forties in good health and CMV-seronegative. CDR3s include the opening cysteine and the closing phenylalanine or tryptophan. D genes are given only for firm matches. Clone size appears in some rows only: once, few, many, or a class for an expanded clone.

TRBJ2-5,-,TRBV18,-,CASSPRLGPIETQYF,TGTGCCAGCTCACCACGACTAGGTCCTATCGAGACCCAGTACTTC
TRBJ1-5,TRBD1,TRBV6-5,-,CASRRQGNSNQPQHF,TGTGCCAGCAGGAGACAGGGAAATAGCAATCAGCCCCAGCATTTT
TRBJ2-6,-,TRBV29-1,-,CSALRLRSSGANVLTF,TGCAGCGCTTTAAGGTTGCGGAGCTCTGGGGCCAACGTCCTGACTTTC
TRBJ1-5,TRBD1,TRBV11-2,-,CASSLGGQGAGQPQHF,TGTGCCAGCAGCTTAGGGGGACAGGGGGCCGGACAGCCCCAGCATTTT
TRBJ2-1,TRBD2,TRBV7-9,-,CAITGTSLDNEQFF,TGTGCCATCACCGGGACTAGTCTTGACAATGAGCAGTTCTTC
TRBJ2-7,TRBD1,TRBV6-5,-,CASSILGTGTYEQYF,TGTGCCAGCAGTATCCTAGGGACAGGGACCTACGAGCAGTACTTC
TRBJ1-5,TRBD1,TRBV19,-,CASSISGTGPQPQHF,TGTGCCAGTAGTATATCGGGGACAGGGCCTCAGCCCCAGCATTTT
TRBJ2-5,-,TRBV28,-,CASRLQETQYF,TGTGCCAGCAGGCTACAAGAGACCCAGTACTTC
TRBJ2-7,-,TRBV7-8,-,CASSLASGAYEQYF,TGTGCCAGCAGCTTAGCAAGCGGAGCCTACGAGCAGTACTTC
TRBJ2-7,-,TRBV5-8,-,CASSFGASSYEQYF,TGTGCCAGCAGCTTTGGGGCTTCATCCTACGAGCAGTACTTC
TRBJ1-5,TRBD1,TRBV28,-,CASSSPTGTGGSQHF,TGTGCCAGCAGTTCACCCACCGGGACAGGGGGGTCCCAGCATTTT
TRBJ1-1,-,TRBV7-6,few,CASSLGGGGDTEAFF,TGTGCCAGCAGCTTAGGTGGGGGCGGCGACACTGAAGCTTTCTTT
TRBJ2-5,TRBD2,TRBV6-5,once,CASSPRTSGKETQYF,TGTGCCAGCAGTCCCCGGACTAGCGGGAAAGAGACCCAGTACTTC
TRBJ2-3,TRBD1,TRBV18,-,CASSQGQGALYF,TGTGCCAGCTCCCAAGGACAGGGGGCCTTGTATTTT
TRBJ1-4,TRBD1,TRBV7-9,-,CASSTPGQGNEKLFF,TGTGCCAGCAGCACACCGGGACAGGGAAATGAAAAACTGTTTTTT
TRBJ2-2,-,TRBV4-1,few,CASSQEGGSGELFF,TGCGCCAGCAGCCAAGAAGGAGGGTCCGGGGAGCTGTTTTTT
TRBJ1-1,-,TRBV10-3,-,CAISETMGRSTEAFF,TGTGCCATCAGTGAGACGATGGGGCGTAGCACTGAAGCTTTCTTT
TRBJ2-1,TRBD2,TRBV30,-,CAWSAERLAGGNEQFF,TGTGCCTGGAGTGCCGAGCGTCTAGCGGGAGGCAATGAGCAGTTCTTC
TRBJ2-7,TRBD1,TRBV5-6,once,CASSWDRAYEQYF,TGCGCCAGCAGTTGGGACAGGGCCTACGAGCAGTACTTC
TRBJ2-1,TRBD2,TRBV28,-,CASSSTSGRAPVNEQFF,TGTGCCAGCAGCTCGACTAGCGGGAGGGCCCCTGTCAATGAGCAGTTCTTC
TRBJ1-5,TRBD1,TRBV7-2,-,CASSFYGQGGQPQHF,TGTGCCAGCAGCTTCTACGGACAGGGGGGACAACCCCAGCATTTT
TRBJ2-7,TRBD2,TRBV7-8,-,CASSLALAGGYEQYF,TGTGCCAGCAGCTTAGCTCTAGCGGGGGGCTACGAGCAGTACTTC
TRBJ2-5,TRBD1,TRBV18,once,CASSPTGGAETQYF,TGTGCCAGCTCACCAACAGGGGGCGCAGAGACCCAGTACTTC
TRBJ2-3,-,TRBV28,-,CASTLEGRSTDTQYF,TGTGCCAGCACCCTCGAGGGGAGGAGCACAGATACGCAGTATTTT
TRBJ1-2,TRBD1,TRBV9,-,CASTSAGTGNYGYTF,TGTGCCAGCACTTCAGCCGGGACAGGGAACTATGGCTACACCTTC
TRBJ1-5,-,TRBV10-3,-,CAISGKQENQPQHF,TGTGCCATCAGTGGTAAACAGGAGAACCAGCCCCAGCATTTT